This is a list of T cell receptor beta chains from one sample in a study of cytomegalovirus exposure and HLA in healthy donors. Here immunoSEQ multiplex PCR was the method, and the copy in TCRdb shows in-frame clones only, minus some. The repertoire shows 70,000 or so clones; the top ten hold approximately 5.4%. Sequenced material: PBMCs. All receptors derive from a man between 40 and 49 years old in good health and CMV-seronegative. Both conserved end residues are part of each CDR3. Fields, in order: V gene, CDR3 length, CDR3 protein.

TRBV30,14,CAWTLGGALEKLFF
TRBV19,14,CASSFLGSNQPQHF
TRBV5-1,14,CASSLASGAYSKYF
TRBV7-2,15,CASSRTGGSNQPQHF
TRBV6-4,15,CASSDQGRSTDTQYF
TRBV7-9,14,CASSPNILTETQYF
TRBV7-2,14,CASSLFRDRGSSTF
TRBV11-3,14,CASAPLNEADTQYF
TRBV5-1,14,CASSLMGSSYEQYF
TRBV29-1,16,CSVEDWGGKGTDTQYF
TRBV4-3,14,CASSQEVRGEKLFF
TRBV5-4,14,CASSLAGVGTEAFF
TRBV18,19,CASSPPLVRVTGGYDGYTF
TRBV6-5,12,CASSSYTDTQYF
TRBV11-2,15,CASSLVGTPNQPQHF
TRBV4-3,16,CASSQVQGQGSYEQYF
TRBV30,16,CAWSVRHTPTNEKLFF
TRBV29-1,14,CSVRKGQNTGELFF
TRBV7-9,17,CASSLVAGGPGANVLTF
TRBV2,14,CASSDSRNTGELFF
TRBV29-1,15,CSAGQGWGMNTEAFF